The 15 T cell receptor beta chains reported below all come from one sample, sequenced in a study of blood T cells in healthy people across ages. It was with a sample-barcoded 5' primer and a J-beta primer mix that a second PCR of about 7 to 12 cycles was run. From the 5' RACE reads, TCRdb called clonotypes with MiXCR, one entry per CDR3 protein. The sample records 1.5 million to 2 million distinct CDR3 sequences, approximately 28% being singletons. The sample was blood. These TCRs come from a young woman in good health.

This clonotype was recorded a few times. This rearrangement joins TRBV7-9 to TRBJ2-7, with a possible D match to TRBD1 (8 bases). Germline V gene data show CDR1 as SEHNR and CDR2 as FQNEAQ (reference sequence). The CDR3 extends over 15 amino acids. V was cut by 5 bases and J by 7 bases, with 21 bases left in between. CDR3 nucleotide sequence: TGTGCCAGCAGCCCTGATCAAGACAGGGGAGGGGAGCAGTACTTC. It encodes CASSPDQDRGGEQYF.

J is TRBJ1-2 and V is TRBV5-1; D possibly corresponds to TRBD1 (6 bases). Trimming removed 3 bases at V and 4 bases at J, with 25 bases between. Per the germline V gene, CDR1 is SGHRS and CDR2 is YFSETQ. The CDR3 runs to 18 residues. CDR3 bases: TGCGCCAGCAGCTACGACGGACAGCTGAGAGCTGGTGGCTATGGCTACACCTTC. Protein sequence: CASSYDGQLRAGGYGYTF.

J is TRBJ2-4 and V is TRBV6-5; 7 positions agree with TRBD2. From germline, CDR1 is MNHEY and CDR2 SVGAGI. V shed 7 bases and J 6 bases; nucleotides not matched to a gene: 9. The CDR3 runs to 14 residues. The CDR3 sequence is CASKNGLVGNIQYF. As DNA, the CDR3 is TGTGCCAGCAAAAATGGACTAGTGGGAAACATTCAGTACTTC.

This chain links TRBV2 with TRBJ2-3; D might be TRBD1 (6 bases). Germline V gene data show CDR1 as SNHLY and CDR2 as FYNNEI. CDR3 length: 13 amino acids. The V end lost 7 bases, the J end lost 1 base, and 9 bases lay between the germline ends. As DNA, the CDR3 is TGTGCCAGCATCAAGGGGGGCACAGATACGCAGTATTTT. Amino acid sequence: CASIKGGTDTQYF.

This clonotype was seen ten or more times. CDR3 sequence (DNA): TGTGCCAGCAGCCTTAGACAGGAGCCCTACGAGCAGTACTTC. Residues: CASSLRQEPYEQYF. The chain has TRBV6-2 or TRBV6-3 and TRBJ2-7; weak D call: TRBD1 (6 bases). The germline V and J ends were trimmed by 6 bases and 2 bases, with 14 bases remaining between them. This CDR3 has 14 amino acids. Germline CDR1 reads MNHEY; CDR2 reads SVGEGT.

The chain uses TRBV7-2 and TRBJ1-2, with D hard to call. Trimming took off 5 bases at V and 7 bases at J, with 11 bases between the two ends. The CDR3 extends over 12 amino acids. CDR1 SGHTA and CDR2 FQGNSA come from the germline V gene. The CDR3 DNA reads TGTGCCAGCAGCCCGACGGAGGGTGGCTACACCTTC. It encodes CASSPTEGGYTF.

In this sample, this clonotype turned up many times. The V gene is TRBV20-1, the J gene TRBJ2-7, with TRBD2 as a possible D gene (5 bases). The CDR3 length is 11 residues. Germline V gene sequence: CDR1 DFQATT, CDR2 SNEGSKA (reference sequence). V lost 6 bases, J lost 2 bases, and 8 bases lay in between. The CDR3 loop is CSALLAYEQYF. In DNA form, the CDR3 reads TGCAGTGCGCTACTAGCCTACGAGCAGTACTTC.

The chain recombines TRBV10-1 with TRBJ2-7; D is ambiguous. With 0 bases removed from V and 1 base from J, the gap between germline ends came to 7 bases. The CDR3 extends over 14 amino acids. Germline lookup yields CDR1 WNHNN and CDR2 SYGVQD (reference sequence). The CDR3 loop is CASSESVMSYEQYF. Written as DNA, the CDR3 is TGCGCCAGCAGTGAGTCGGTCATGTCCTACGAGCAGTACTTC.

J is TRBJ2-5 and V is TRBV7-2; possibly TRBD2 for D (6 bases). CDR3 size: 14 residues. Trimming removed 7 bases from V and 2 bases from J, with 14 bases in between. The germline V gene encodes CDR1 SGHTA and CDR2 FQGNSA. CDR3 nucleotide sequence: TGTGCCAGCACCCGAGGGACTTTACAAGAGACCCAGTACTTC. This encodes CASTRGTLQETQYF. Full variable domain (missing parts from reference TRBV7-2 and TRBJ2-5): GAGVSQSPSNKVTEKGKDVELRCDPISGHTALYWYRQSLGQGLEFLIYFQGNSAPDKSGLPSDRFSAERTGGSVSTLTIQRTQQEDSAVYLCASTRGTLQETQYFGPGTRLLVL.

The rearrangement joins TRBV18 to TRBJ2-4, with D uncertain. This CDR3 is built from 16 residues. Trimming shortened V by 4 bases and J by 1 base, and 14 bases separated the two germline ends. Germline loops: CDR1 KGHSH, CDR2 LQKENI. CDR3 sequence (DNA): TGTGCCAGCTCACTCAGCGTCCTTGGGGCCAAAAACATTCAGTACTTC. Protein sequence: CASSLSVLGAKNIQYF.

This clonotype was found many times. This rearrangement joins TRBV11-2 to TRBJ2-7, with no clear D. This CDR3 region has 12 residues. From germline, CDR1 is SGHAT and CDR2 FQNNGV. Trimming left V 1 base short and J 4 bases short, with 5 bases between. CDR3 residues: CASSLAQYEQYF. CDR3 DNA sequence: TGTGCCAGCAGCTTAGCACAGTACGAGCAGTACTTC.

The table lists this clonotype with a few counts. The V and J genes are TRBV7-9 and TRBJ1-4; D unclear. This CDR3 has 18 amino acids. Germline CDR1 SEHNR, CDR2 FQNEAQ (reference sequence). V was trimmed by 0 bases and J by 0 bases, leaving 14 bases between them. The CDR3 DNA sequence: TGTGCCAGCAGCTTAGCGCGGGGAGCTACTGCAACTAATGAAAAACTGTTTTTT. This encodes CASSLARGATATNEKLFF.

This clonotype was observed a few times. The gene calls are TRBV5-1 and TRBJ1-1; D is possibly TRBD1 (5 bases). This CDR3 comprises 18 residues. Trimming removed 1 base from V and 0 bases from J, with 19 bases in between. Germline CDR1 SGHRS, CDR2 YFSETQ. In DNA form, the CDR3 reads TGCGCCAGCAGCTTGATGGGGACCGGCGATACGATGAACACTGAAGCTTTCTTT. Encoded protein: CASSLMGTGDTMNTEAFF.

This clonotype was seen ten or more times. The chain links TRBV5-1 to TRBJ2-1; TRBD2 is a possible D gene (5 bases). From germline, CDR1 is SGHRS and CDR2 YFSETQ. The CDR3 extends over 14 amino acids. Trimming took off 5 bases at V and 4 bases at J, with 13 bases between the two ends. The CDR3 bases are TGCGCCAGCAGACCCGGGGAGATTTACAATGAGCAGTTCTTC. It codes for CASRPGEIYNEQFF.

The chain couples TRBV15 to TRBJ2-3; 9 bases agree with TRBD1. This CDR3 has 15 amino acids. V lost 1 base to trimming and J lost 6 bases; unmatched junction nucleotides: 5. Germline V gene sequence: CDR1 LNHNV, CDR2 YYDKDF (reference sequence). This CDR3 reads CATSRAGQGTDTQYF. In DNA, the CDR3 is TGTGCCACCAGCAGAGCGGGACAGGGTACGGATACGCAGTATTTT. Using reference TRBV15 and TRBJ2-3 for the parts outside the CDR3, the full variable domain is DAMVIQNPRYQVTQFGKPVTLSCSQTLNHNVMYWYQQKSSQAPKLLFHYYDKDFNNEADTPDNFQSRRPNTSFCFLDIRSPGLGDTAMYLCATSRAGQGTDTQYFGPGTRLTVL.